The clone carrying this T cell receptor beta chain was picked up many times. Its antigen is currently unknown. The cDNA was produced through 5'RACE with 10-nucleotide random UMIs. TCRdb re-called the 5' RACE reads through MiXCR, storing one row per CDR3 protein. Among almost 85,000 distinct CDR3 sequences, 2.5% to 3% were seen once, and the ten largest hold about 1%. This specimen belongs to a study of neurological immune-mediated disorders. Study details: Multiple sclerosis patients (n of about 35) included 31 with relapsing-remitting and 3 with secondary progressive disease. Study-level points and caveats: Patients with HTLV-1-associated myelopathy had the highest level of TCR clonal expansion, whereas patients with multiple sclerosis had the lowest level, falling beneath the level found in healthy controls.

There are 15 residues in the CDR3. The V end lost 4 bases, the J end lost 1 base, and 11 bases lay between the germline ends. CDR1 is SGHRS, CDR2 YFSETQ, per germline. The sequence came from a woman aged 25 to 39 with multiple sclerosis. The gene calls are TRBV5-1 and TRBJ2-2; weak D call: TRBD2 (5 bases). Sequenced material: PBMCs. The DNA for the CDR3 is TGCGCCAGCAGCCCGCTGGGAGTGAACACCGGGGAGCTGTTTTTT. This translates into CASSPLGVNTGELFF.